The rows below give T cell receptor beta chains drawn from one sample of a study of early T cells in non-severe SARS-CoV-2 infection. TCRdb re-called the 5' RACE reads with MiXCR, one entry per CDR3 protein. The sample comprises tens of thousands of distinct CDR3 sequences, roughly 15% of which are singletons, and roughly 4.3% rests with the top ten. The specimen was whole blood, collected at baseline. The receptors originated from an adult who was a healthcare worker with PCR-confirmed SARS-CoV-2 infection or an uninfected control (not recorded which). The CDR3 runs from the conserved cysteine through the conserved F or W. The order of the fields is D gene, V gene, J gene, clone size, CDR3 protein, CDR3 DNA. D genes are given only for firm matches. Clone sizes are given selectively: once, few, many, or a class where the clone is expanded.

>TRBD2|TRBV28|TRBJ2-2|-
CASSGTLGGRSGELFF
TGTGCCAGCAGTGGCACCTTGGGGGGGAGATCCGGGGAGCTGTTTTTT
>-|TRBV12-3/TRBV12-4|TRBJ1-1|few
CASSFENLNTEAFF
TGTGCCAGCAGTTTCGAGAATTTGAACACTGAAGCTTTCTTT
>TRBD1|TRBV20-1|TRBJ2-2|once
CSARDQGQFSTGELFF
TGCAGTGCTAGAGATCAGGGACAGTTTTCCACCGGGGAGCTGTTTTTT
>TRBD2|TRBV15|TRBJ2-4|many
CATTPSGRSAKNIQYF
TGTGCCACCACCCCCAGCGGGAGGTCGGCCAAAAACATTCAGTACTTC
>TRBD2|TRBV27|TRBJ2-1|-
CASEAGTSLNEQFF
TGTGCCAGCGAGGCCGGGACTAGTCTCAATGAGCAGTTCTTC
>-|TRBV20-1|TRBJ1-2|few
CSAEGGSLLNGYTF
TGCAGTGCCGAGGGGGGGTCCCTTCTAAATGGCTACACCTTC
>TRBD2|TRBV18|TRBJ2-1|few
CASSPGLAASSYNEQFF
TGTGCCAGCTCACCGGGACTAGCGGCTAGCTCCTACAATGAGCAGTTCTTC
>TRBD1|TRBV19|TRBJ2-6|few
CASSIRQGASGANVLTF
TGTGCCAGTAGTATACGGCAGGGGGCATCAGGGGCCAACGTCCTGACTTTC
>TRBD2|TRBV6-4|TRBJ2-3|few
CASSDLAGGPTDTQYF
TGTGCCAGCAGTGACTTAGCGGGAGGGCCTACAGATACGCAGTATTTT
>-|TRBV3-1|TRBJ2-7|-
CASSNQGPTYEQYF
TGTGCCAGCAGTAATCAGGGGCCTACCTACGAGCAGTACTTC
>-|TRBV29-1|TRBJ2-1|few
CSVAPGERPNEQFF
TGCAGCGTTGCTCCGGGCGAGAGGCCCAATGAGCAGTTCTTC
>TRBD1|TRBV3-1|TRBJ1-2|-
CASSTDRGGYGNTF
TGTGCCAGCAGCACGGACAGGGGAGGCTATGGCAACACCTTC
>TRBD2|TRBV7-9|TRBJ2-3|-
CASSQRGGKTDTQYF
TGTGCCAGCAGCCAACGGGGAGGGAAGACAGATACGCAGTATTTT
>TRBD2|TRBV7-9|TRBJ2-3|many
CASSLGSSGFSTDTQYF
TGTGCCAGCAGCTTAGGGTCTAGCGGTTTTAGCACAGATACGCAGTATTTT
>-|TRBV7-3|TRBJ2-1|-
CASSLMGDGHEQFF
TGTGCCAGCAGCCTCATGGGGGACGGCCATGAGCAGTTCTTC
>-|TRBV14|TRBJ2-3|many
CASSHTDTQYF
TGTGCCAGCAGCCACACAGATACGCAGTATTTT
>TRBD2|TRBV4-2|TRBJ2-2|-
CASSQDFSGTNTGELFF
TGTGCCAGCAGCCAAGACTTTAGCGGGACGAACACCGGGGAGCTGTTTTTT
>-|TRBV6-5|TRBJ2-3|-
CASSYDLASKRTQYF
TGTGCCAGCAGTTACGATCTAGCGTCGAAGCGTACGCAGTATTTT
>TRBD2|TRBV5-1|TRBJ2-7|-
CASSTSGLRSYEQYF
TGCGCCAGCAGCACTAGCGGGCTGCGCTCCTACGAGCAGTACTTC
>-|TRBV10-1|TRBJ2-3|few
CASSDPGMTQYF
TGCGCCAGCAGTGATCCCGGGATGACGCAGTATTTT
>-|TRBV11-3|TRBJ2-3|-
CASSSRRGADTQYF
TGTGCCAGCAGCTCCAGGAGAGGGGCAGATACGCAGTATTTT
>-|TRBV15|TRBJ2-1|once
CATRQPVYNEQFF
TGTGCCACACGACAGCCCGTCTACAATGAGCAGTTCTTC
>-|TRBV24-1|TRBJ2-7|many
CATSDSGQPPYEQYF
TGTGCCACCAGTGATAGTGGACAGCCTCCCTACGAGCAGTACTTC
>-|TRBV10-1|TRBJ1-1|few
CASSEFRVGTEAFF
TGCGCCAGCAGTGAGTTCAGGGTTGGTACTGAAGCTTTCTTT
>-|TRBV7-9|TRBJ1-6|many
CASSVDPNSPLHF
TGTGCCAGCTCTGTCGACCCAAATTCACCCCTCCACTTT
>-|TRBV29-1|TRBJ1-1|-
CSVQNTEAFF
TGCAGCGTGCAGAACACTGAAGCTTTCTTT
>-|TRBV27|TRBJ2-3|few
CASSKRGISTDTQYF
TGTGCCAGCAGTAAACGGGGCATCAGCACAGATACGCAGTATTTT
>TRBD2|TRBV9|TRBJ2-1|many
CASTKDGRHYNEQFF
TGTGCCAGCACCAAGGACGGGAGGCACTACAATGAGCAGTTCTTC
>TRBD2|TRBV9|TRBJ2-1|many
CASSVREGPQNEQFF
TGTGCCAGCAGCGTACGGGAGGGCCCTCAAAATGAGCAGTTCTTC
>TRBD2|TRBV19|TRBJ2-7|-
CASSVGLAGWPNF
TGTGCCAGTAGTGTGGGACTAGCGGGCTGGCCGAACTTC
>TRBD2|TRBV2|TRBJ2-1|few
CASNSGLAGGEQFF
TGTGCCAGCAATTCGGGACTAGCGGGAGGTGAGCAGTTCTTC
>-|TRBV29-1|TRBJ2-5|-
CSLSRDATQYF
TGCAGCCTATCGAGGGACGCAACCCAGTACTTC
>-|TRBV7-8|TRBJ2-2|-
CASSPPGGELFF
TGTGCCAGCAGCCCCCCTGGCGGGGAGCTGTTTTTT
>-|TRBV28|TRBJ1-1|few
CASSLLAPGETEAFF
TGTGCCAGCAGTTTACTCGCCCCGGGAGAGACTGAAGCTTTCTTT
>-|TRBV7-9|TRBJ2-6|many
CASSLTLPSGANVLTF
TGTGCCAGCAGCTTAACGTTACCCTCTGGGGCCAACGTCCTGACTTTC
>-|TRBV27|TRBJ2-6|-
CASSAPNSANVLTF
TGTGCCAGCAGTGCCCCCAACTCGGCCAACGTCCTGACTTTC
>TRBD2|TRBV25-1|TRBJ2-7|many
CASSGRTSGKLRDEQYF
TGTGCCAGCAGCGGAAGGACTAGCGGGAAACTGAGGGACGAGCAGTACTTC
>TRBD2|TRBV10-2|TRBJ2-5|-
CASSWRLAGVSTQYF
TGCGCCAGCAGTTGGCGGCTAGCGGGAGTCTCAACCCAGTACTTC
>-|TRBV3-1|TRBJ1-1|few
CASSQAGVDAEAFF
TGTGCCAGCAGCCAAGCGGGCGTTGATGCTGAAGCTTTCTTT
>-|TRBV21-1|TRBJ2-1|-
CASSPNPLAGGLNEQFF
TGTGCCAGCAGCCCTAATCCCCTAGCGGGAGGGCTCAATGAGCAGTTCTTC
>TRBD2|TRBV9|TRBJ2-1|-
CASSSVETSGKNEQFF
TGTGCCAGCAGCTCCGTAGAGACTAGCGGGAAAAATGAGCAGTTCTTC
>TRBD1|TRBV18|TRBJ1-1|few
CASSPRGPDTEAFF
TGTGCCAGCTCACCCAGGGGGCCGGACACTGAAGCTTTCTTT
>TRBD2|TRBV7-2|TRBJ2-7|-
CASSPSGPPYEQYF
TGTGCCAGCAGCCCTAGCGGGCCACCCTACGAGCAGTACTTC
>-|TRBV5-1|TRBJ2-3|-
CASRLGGPDTQYF
TGCGCCAGCAGGTTGGGGGGCCCAGATACGCAGTATTTT
>-|TRBV28|TRBJ1-4|many
CASSSGQSAILIEKLFF
TGTGCCAGCAGCTCCGGACAGTCGGCGATACTAATCGAAAAACTGTTTTTT
>TRBD2|TRBV7-9|TRBJ2-1|-
CASSLTSGRASYNEQFF
TGTGCCAGCAGCTTAACTAGCGGGAGAGCCTCCTACAATGAGCAGTTCTTC
>-|TRBV6-2/TRBV6-3|TRBJ1-1|few
CASSYSRALQAFF
TGTGCCAGCAGTTACTCCAGGGCGCTCCAAGCTTTCTTT
>TRBD1|TRBV29-1|TRBJ2-7|many
CSAGQGSSEYF
TGCAGCGCCGGACAGGGGTCCTCGGAGTACTTC
>-|TRBV30|TRBJ1-4|-
CAWRLAGANEKLFF
TGTGCCTGGAGGCTGGCAGGGGCTAATGAAAAACTGTTTTTT